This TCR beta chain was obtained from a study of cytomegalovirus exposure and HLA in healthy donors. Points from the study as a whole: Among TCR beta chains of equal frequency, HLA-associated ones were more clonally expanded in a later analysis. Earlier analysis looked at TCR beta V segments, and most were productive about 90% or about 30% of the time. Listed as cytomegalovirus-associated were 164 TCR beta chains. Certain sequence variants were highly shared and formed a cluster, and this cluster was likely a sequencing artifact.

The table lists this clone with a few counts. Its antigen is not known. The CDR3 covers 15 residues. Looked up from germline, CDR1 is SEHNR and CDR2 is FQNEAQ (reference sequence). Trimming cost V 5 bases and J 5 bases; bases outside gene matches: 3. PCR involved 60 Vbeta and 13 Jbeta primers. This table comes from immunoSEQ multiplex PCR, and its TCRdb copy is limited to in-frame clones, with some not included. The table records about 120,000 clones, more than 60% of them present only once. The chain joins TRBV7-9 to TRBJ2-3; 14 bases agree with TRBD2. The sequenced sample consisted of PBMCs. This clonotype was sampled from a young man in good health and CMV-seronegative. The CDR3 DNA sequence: TGTGCCAGCAGCCTGGGGACTAGCGGGGGAGATACGCAGTATTTT. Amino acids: CASSLGTSGGDTQYF.